Sequencing of this T cell receptor (beta chain) was carried out in a study of cytomegalovirus exposure and HLA in healthy donors. For the study at large: Early release data held 80 million to 100 million unique TCRs from HLA-typed donors. Study-wide points: Earlier analysis yielded a pattern in which most TCR beta V segments were productive about 87% or about 30% of the time. A further, later analysis showed that HLA-associated TCR beta chains (compared with equally common others) were more clonally expanded.

Remarks on this clone: Its cognate antigen is unknown.

A multiplex PCR was run with 60 Vbeta primers and 13 Jbeta primers. Original processing methods: Some 10 million of the 80 million or so unique TCR beta chains counted in a later analysis were shared. Method: immunoSEQ multiplex PCR; TCRdb's copy keeps in-frame clones and lacks some. D and trimming come from the DNA, and the V and J calls and clone size come from that table. Of some 180,000 clones listed, about four fifths are singletons. The germline V gene encodes CDR1 MNHEY and CDR2 SVGAGI. With 8 bases clipped from V and 3 bases from J, the junction kept 11 bases outside the gene matches. The CDR3 extends over 15 amino acids.

Sequences were obtained from PBMCs. This sequence joins TRBV6-5 and TRBJ2-7, with 9 positions matching TRBD2. This sequence was found in a man between 35 and 55 years old in good health and CMV-seronegative. This CDR3 reads CASQTTSGRIYEQYF. The CDR3 DNA reads as TGTGCCAGCCAAACAACTAGCGGGCGAATCTACGAGCAGTACTTC.